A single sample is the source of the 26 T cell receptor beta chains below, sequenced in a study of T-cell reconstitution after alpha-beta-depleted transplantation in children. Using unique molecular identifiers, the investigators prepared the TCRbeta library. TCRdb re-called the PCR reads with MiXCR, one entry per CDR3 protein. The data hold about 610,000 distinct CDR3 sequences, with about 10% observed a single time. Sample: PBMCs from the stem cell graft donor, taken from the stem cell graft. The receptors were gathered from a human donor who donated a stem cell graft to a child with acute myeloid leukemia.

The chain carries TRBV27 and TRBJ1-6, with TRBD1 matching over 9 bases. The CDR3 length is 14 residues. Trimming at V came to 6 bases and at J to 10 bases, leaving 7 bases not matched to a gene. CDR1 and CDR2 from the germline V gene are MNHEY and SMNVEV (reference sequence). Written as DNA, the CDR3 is TGTGCCAGCAGCTACAGGGGGCAGAAGTCACCCCTCCACTTT. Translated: CASSYRGQKSPLHF.

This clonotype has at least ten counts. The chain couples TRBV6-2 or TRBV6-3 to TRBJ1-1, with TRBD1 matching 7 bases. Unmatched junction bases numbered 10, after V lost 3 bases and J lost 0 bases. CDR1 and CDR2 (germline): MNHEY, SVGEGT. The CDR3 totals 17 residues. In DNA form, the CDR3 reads TGTGCCAGCAGTTATGGAGCCCTGACAGGGATGAACACTGAAGCTTTCTTT. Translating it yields CASSYGALTGMNTEAFF.

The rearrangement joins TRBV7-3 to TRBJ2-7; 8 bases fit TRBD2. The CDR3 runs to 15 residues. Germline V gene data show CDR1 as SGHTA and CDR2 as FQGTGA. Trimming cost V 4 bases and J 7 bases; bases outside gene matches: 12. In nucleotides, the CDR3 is TGTGCCAGCAGCTCCCCCGGGACTAGTATAAAGGAGCAGTACTTC. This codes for CASSSPGTSIKEQYF. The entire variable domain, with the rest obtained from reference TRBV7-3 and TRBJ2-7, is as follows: GAGVSQTPSNKVTEKGKYVELRCDPISGHTALYWYRQSLGQGPEFLIYFQGTGAADDSGLPNDRFFAVRPEGSVSTLKIQRTERGDSAVYLCASSSPGTSIKEQYFGPGTRLTVT.

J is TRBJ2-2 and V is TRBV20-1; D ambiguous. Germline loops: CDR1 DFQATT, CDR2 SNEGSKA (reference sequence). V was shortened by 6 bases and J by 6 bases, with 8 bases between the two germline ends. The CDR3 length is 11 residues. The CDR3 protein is CSASRAGELFF. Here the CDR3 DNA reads TGCAGTGCCTCGCGTGCCGGGGAGCTGTTTTTT.

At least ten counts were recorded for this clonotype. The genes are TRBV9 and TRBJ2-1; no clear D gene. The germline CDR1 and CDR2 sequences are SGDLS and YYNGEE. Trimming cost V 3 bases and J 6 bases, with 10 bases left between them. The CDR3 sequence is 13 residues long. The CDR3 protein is CASSATAANEQFF. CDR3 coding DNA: TGTGCCAGCAGCGCCACCGCGGCCAATGAGCAGTTCTTC.

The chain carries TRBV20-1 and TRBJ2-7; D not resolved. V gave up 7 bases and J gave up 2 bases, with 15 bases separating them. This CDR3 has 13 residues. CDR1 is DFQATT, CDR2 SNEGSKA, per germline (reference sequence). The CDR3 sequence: CSVKAWNAYEQYF. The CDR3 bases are TGCAGTGTTAAAGCCTGGAACGCCTACGAGCAGTACTTC.

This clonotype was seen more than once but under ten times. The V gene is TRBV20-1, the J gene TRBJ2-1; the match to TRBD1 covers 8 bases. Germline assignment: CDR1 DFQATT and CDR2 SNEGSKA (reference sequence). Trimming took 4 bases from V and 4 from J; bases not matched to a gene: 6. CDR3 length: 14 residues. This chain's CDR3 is CSAIPGTGYNEQFF. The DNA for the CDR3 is TGCAGTGCTATCCCCGGGACAGGATACAATGAGCAGTTCTTC.

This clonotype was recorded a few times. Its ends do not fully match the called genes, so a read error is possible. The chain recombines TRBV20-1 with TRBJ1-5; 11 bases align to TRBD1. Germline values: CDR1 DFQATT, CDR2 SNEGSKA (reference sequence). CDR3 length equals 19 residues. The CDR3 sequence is CCATGGEGQGAHGNQPQHF. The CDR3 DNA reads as TGCTGTGCTACAGGGGGTGAAGGACAGGGGGCGCACGGCAATCAGCCCCAGCATTTT.

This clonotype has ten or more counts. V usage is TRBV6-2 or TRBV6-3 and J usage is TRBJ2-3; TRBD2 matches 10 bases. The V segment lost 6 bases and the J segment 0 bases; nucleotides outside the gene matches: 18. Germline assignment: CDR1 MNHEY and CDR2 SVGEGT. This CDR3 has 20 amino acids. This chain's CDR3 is CASSYGLAEEGTLSTDTQYF. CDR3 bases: TGTGCCAGCAGCTACGGACTAGCGGAGGAAGGGACCCTTAGCACAGATACGCAGTATTTT.

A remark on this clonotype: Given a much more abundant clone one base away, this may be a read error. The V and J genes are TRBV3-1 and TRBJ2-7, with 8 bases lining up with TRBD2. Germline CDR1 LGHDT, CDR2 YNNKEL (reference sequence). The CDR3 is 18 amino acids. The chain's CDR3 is CTSSPEVAGFGESYEQYF. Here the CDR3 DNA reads TGTACCAGCAGCCCCGAGGTAGCGGGATTCGGTGAGTCCTACGAGCAGTACTTC.

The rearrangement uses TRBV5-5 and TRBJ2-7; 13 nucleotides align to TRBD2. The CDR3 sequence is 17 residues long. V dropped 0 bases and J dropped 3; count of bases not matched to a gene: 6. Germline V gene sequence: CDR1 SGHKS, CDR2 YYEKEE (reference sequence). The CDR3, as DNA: TGTGCCAGCAGCTTGGCTCAGAGGACTAGCGGGAGCTACGAGCAGTACTTC. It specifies CASSLAQRTSGSYEQYF.

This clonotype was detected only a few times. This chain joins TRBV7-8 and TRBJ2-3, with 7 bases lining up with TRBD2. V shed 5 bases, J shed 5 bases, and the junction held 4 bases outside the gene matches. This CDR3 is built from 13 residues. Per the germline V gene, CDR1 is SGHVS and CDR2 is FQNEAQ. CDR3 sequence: CASSALAVDTQYF. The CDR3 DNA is TGTGCCAGCAGCGCGCTAGCGGTAGATACGCAGTATTTT.

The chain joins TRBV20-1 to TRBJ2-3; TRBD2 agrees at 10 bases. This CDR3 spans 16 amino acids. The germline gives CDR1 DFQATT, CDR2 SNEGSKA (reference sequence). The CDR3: CCARPASGREGDTQYF. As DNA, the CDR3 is TGCTGCGCTAGGCCCGCTAGCGGGAGAGAAGGAGATACGCAGTATTTT.

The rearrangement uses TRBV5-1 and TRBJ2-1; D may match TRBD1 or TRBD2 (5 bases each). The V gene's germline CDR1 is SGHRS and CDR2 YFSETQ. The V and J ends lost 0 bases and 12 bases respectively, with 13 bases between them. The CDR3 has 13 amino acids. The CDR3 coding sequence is TGCGCCAGCAGCTTGGCGGGACCGTCAGGGCAGTTCTTC. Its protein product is CASSLAGPSGQFF.

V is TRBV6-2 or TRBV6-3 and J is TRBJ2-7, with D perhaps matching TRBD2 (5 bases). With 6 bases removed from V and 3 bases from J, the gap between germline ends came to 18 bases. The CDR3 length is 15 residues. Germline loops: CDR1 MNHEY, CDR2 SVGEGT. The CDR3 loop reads CASSQQRGLRYEQYF. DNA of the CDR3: TGTGCCAGCAGCCAACAACGGGGTTTACGCTACGAGCAGTACTTC.

The CDR3 DNA is TGTGCCAGTAGTCTAGGCGGGGGGACCATCTCCTACAATGAGCAGTTCTTC. The encoded protein is CASSLGGGTISYNEQFF. The rearrangement links TRBV19 to TRBJ2-1; the match to TRBD2 covers 8 bases. The CDR3 is 17 amino acids. After removal of 5 bases from V and 0 bases from J, the junction contained 9 bases not matched to a gene. Germline V lookup: CDR1 LNHDA, CDR2 SQIVND (reference sequence).

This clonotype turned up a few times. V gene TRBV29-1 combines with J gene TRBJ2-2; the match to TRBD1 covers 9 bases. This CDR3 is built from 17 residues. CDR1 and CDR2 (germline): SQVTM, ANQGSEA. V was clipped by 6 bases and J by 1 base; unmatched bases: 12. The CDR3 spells CSVKGQGKTKNTGELFF. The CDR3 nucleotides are TGCAGCGTAAAGGGACAGGGAAAGACCAAGAACACCGGGGAGCTGTTTTTT.

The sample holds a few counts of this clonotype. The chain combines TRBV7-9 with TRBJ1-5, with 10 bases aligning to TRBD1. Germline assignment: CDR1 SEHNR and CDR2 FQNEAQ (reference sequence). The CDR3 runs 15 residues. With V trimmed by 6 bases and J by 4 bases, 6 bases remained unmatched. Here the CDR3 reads CASRRDRGRNQPQHF. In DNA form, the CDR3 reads TGTGCCAGCAGACGGGACAGGGGCAGGAATCAGCCCCAGCATTTT.

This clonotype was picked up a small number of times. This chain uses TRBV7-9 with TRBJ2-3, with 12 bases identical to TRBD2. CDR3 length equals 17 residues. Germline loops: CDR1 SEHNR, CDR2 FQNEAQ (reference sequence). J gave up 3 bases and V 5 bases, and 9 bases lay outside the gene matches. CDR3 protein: CASSAPKGLAGTDTQYF. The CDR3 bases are TGTGCCAGCAGCGCCCCAAAGGGACTAGCGGGTACAGATACGCAGTATTTT. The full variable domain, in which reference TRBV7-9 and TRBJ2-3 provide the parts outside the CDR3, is DTGVSQNPRHKITKRGQNVTFRCDPISEHNRLYWYRQTLGQGPEFLTYFQNEAQLEKSRLLSDRFSAERPKGSFSTLEIQRTEQGDSAMYLCASSAPKGLAGTDTQYFGPGTRLTVL.

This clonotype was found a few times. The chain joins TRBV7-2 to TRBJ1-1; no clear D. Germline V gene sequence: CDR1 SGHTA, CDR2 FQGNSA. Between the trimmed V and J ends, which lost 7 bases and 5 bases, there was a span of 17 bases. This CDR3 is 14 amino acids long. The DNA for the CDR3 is TGTGCCAGCAACCCCGGTATTAGCAATACTGAAGCTTTCTTT. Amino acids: CASNPGISNTEAFF.

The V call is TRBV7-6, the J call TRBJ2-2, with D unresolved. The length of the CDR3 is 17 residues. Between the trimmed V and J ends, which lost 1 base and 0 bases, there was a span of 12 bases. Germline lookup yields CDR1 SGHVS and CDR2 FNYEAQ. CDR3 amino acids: CASSLGVGGTNTGELFF. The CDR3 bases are TGTGCCAGCAGCTTAGGTGTTGGCGGAACGAACACCGGGGAGCTGTTTTTT.

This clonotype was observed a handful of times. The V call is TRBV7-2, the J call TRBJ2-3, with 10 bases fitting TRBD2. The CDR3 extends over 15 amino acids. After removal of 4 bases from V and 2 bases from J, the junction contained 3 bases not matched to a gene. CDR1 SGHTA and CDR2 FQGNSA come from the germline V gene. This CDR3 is CASSSTSGYTDTQYF. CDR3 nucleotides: TGTGCCAGCAGCTCGACTAGCGGGTACACAGATACGCAGTATTTT.

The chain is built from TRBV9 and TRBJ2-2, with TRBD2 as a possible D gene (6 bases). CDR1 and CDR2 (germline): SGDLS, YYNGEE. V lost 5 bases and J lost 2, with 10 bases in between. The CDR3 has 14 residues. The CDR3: CASREGSNTGELFF. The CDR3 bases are TGTGCCAGCAGGGAGGGATCTAACACCGGGGAGCTGTTTTTT.

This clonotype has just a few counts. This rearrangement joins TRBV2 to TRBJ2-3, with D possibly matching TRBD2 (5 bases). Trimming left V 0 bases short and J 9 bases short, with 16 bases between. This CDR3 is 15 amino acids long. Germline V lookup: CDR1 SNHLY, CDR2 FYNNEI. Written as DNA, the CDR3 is TGTGCCAGCAGTGAAGCGGCCTACTCGGGAAAGACGCAGTATTTT. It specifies CASSEAAYSGKTQYF.

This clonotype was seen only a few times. CDR3 protein: CASSQGTGTSSYNEQFF. The CDR3 DNA follows: TGCGCCAGCAGCCAAGGGACAGGGACTAGCTCCTACAATGAGCAGTTCTTC. V is TRBV4-3 and J is TRBJ2-1; D may be TRBD1 or TRBD2 (8 bases each). The V end lost 1 base, the J end lost 0 bases, and 13 bases lay between the germline ends. The germline CDR1 and CDR2 sequences are LGHNA and YSLEER. The CDR3 spans 17 residues.

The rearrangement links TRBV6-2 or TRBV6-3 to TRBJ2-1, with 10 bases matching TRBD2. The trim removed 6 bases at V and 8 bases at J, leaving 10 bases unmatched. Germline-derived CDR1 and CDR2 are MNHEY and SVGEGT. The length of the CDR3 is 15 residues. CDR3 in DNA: TGTGCCAGCAGAACACCGGGACTAGCGCGTGATGAGCAGTTCTTC. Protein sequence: CASRTPGLARDEQFF.